Sequencing of this TCR beta chain was carried out in a study of blood T cell repertoires in COVID-19. Source study methods: It was from reference gene primer amplification that nucleated cell counts were estimated. The table came from immunoSEQ multiplex PCR; TCRdb's copy has only in-frame clones and leaves some out. V and J calls and clone size are those listed in that table; D and trimming were worked out from the DNA. The profile shows 150,000 or so clones, approximately 82% of them singletons. Germline V CDR1 and CDR2: DFQATT, SNEGSKA (reference sequence). CDR3 length equals 14 residues. Trimming removed 3 bases from V and 7 bases from J, with 19 bases in between.

The sequenced material came from peripheral blood. The chain has TRBV20-1 and TRBJ2-7; D perhaps matches TRBD1 (5 bases). The TCR sequence derives from a human donor with acute or convalescent COVID-19. The donor label of this sample is uncertain. The chain's CDR3 is CSASSATAVREQYF. CDR3 sequence (DNA): TGCAGTGCTAGTTCCGCGACAGCCGTTCGTGAGCAGTACTTC.